The subject of this entry is one T cell receptor (beta chain). Profiling relied on immunoSEQ multiplex PCR, and the TCRdb table lists in-frame clones only, not all of them. In the table there are tens of thousands of clones, 70% to 90% of which are singletons. This sample is drawn from a study of technical replicates of blood from several donors. CDR1 SEHNR and CDR2 FQNEAQ come from the germline V gene (reference sequence). The V segment lost 1 base and the J segment 2 bases; nucleotides outside the gene matches: 4. The CDR3 loop spans 16 amino acids. The origin of this receptor is a human donor in good health. The source material was T cells isolated from PBMCs. The V gene is TRBV7-9, the J gene TRBJ2-3; TRBD2 aligns across 9 bases. DNA for the CDR3: TGTGCCAGCAGCTTAGAGTCTAGCGGGAACACAGATACGCAGTATTTT. It translates to CASSLESSGNTDTQYF. Looking up the rest from reference TRBV7-9 and TRBJ2-3 gives the full variable domain: DTGVSQNPRHKITKRGQNVTFRCDPISEHNRLYWYRQTLGQGPEFLTYFQNEAQLEKSRLLSDRFSAERPKGSFSTLEIQRTEQGDSAMYLCASSLESSGNTDTQYFGPGTRLTVL.